Listed below are T cell receptor beta chains from one sample, sequenced in a study of shared clonotypes between healthy human individuals. The data were produced by immunoSEQ multiplex PCR, yet TCRdb's version contains in-frame clones alone and is incomplete. The data hold more than 1.2 million clones, with 98% to 99% observed a single time. The sample taken for sequencing was naive CD4+ T cells sorted from blood. The receptors stem from a man aged 25-45 years in good health. Each CDR3 is given with its conserved first and last residue. Each record gives: D gene, V gene, J gene, clone size, CDR3 protein, CDR3 DNA. D genes are given only for firm matches. The size field is filled for only some rows; it gives once, few, many or a size class.

D: TRBD1; V: TRBV27; J: TRBJ1-5; size: .; CDR3: CATKPRGQGDRNQPQHF; DNA: TGTGCCACGAAGCCTAGGGGACAGGGGGACCGCAATCAGCCCCAGCATTTT
D: .; V: TRBV19; J: TRBJ1-5; size: .; CDR3: CASRLEGRRNQPQHF; DNA: TGTGCCAGTAGGCTGGAGGGCCGACGTAATCAGCCCCAGCATTTT
D: TRBD1; V: TRBV4-1; J: TRBJ2-7; size: .; CDR3: CASSQGDPGQGFYEQYF; DNA: TGCGCCAGCAGCCAAGGGGACCCGGGACAGGGGTTCTACGAGCAGTACTTC
D: .; V: TRBV28; J: TRBJ2-7; size: .; CDR3: CAAHSGAKTYEQYF; DNA: TGTGCCGCTCACTCCGGGGCGAAAACCTACGAGCAGTACTTC
D: .; V: TRBV7-2; J: TRBJ2-5; size: .; CDR3: CASSLLDGPSKETQYF; DNA: TGTGCCAGCAGCTTATTAGACGGCCCATCAAAAGAGACCCAGTACTTC
D: .; V: TRBV18; J: TRBJ1-5; size: once; CDR3: CASSPLGRGVYSNQPQHF; DNA: TGTGCCAGCTCACCATTAGGACGGGGTGTCTATAGCAATCAGCCCCAGCATTTT
D: .; V: TRBV5-1; J: TRBJ1-2; size: .; CDR3: CASSLEGVSVIYGYTF; DNA: TGCGCCAGCAGCTTGGAAGGGGTTTCCGTGATCTATGGCTACACCTTC
D: .; V: TRBV12-5; J: TRBJ1-2; size: .; CDR3: CASGTGTPDFGYTF; DNA: TGTGCTAGTGGTACCGGGACACCAGACTTTGGCTACACCTTC
D: TRBD1; V: TRBV4-3; J: TRBJ1-5; size: .; CDR3: CASSQEPTGNQPQHF; DNA: TGCGCCAGCAGCCAGGAACCGACAGGGAATCAGCCCCAGCATTTT
D: TRBD2; V: TRBV7-2; J: TRBJ2-1; size: once; CDR3: CASSLASGIEQFF; DNA: TGTGCCAGCAGCTTAGCTAGCGGGATTGAGCAGTTCTTC
D: .; V: TRBV5-1; J: TRBJ1-1; size: .; CDR3: CASSASQGNTEAFF; DNA: TGCGCCAGCAGCGCGAGTCAGGGGAACACTGAAGCTTTCTTT
D: TRBD1; V: TRBV5-1; J: TRBJ2-7; size: .; CDR3: CASSLGTGAQVNEQYF; DNA: TGCGCCAGCAGCTTGGGGACAGGGGCGCAGGTTAACGAGCAGTACTTC
D: TRBD2; V: TRBV9; J: TRBJ2-5; size: .; CDR3: CASSVAAAGVSETQYF; DNA: TGTGCCAGCAGCGTAGCCGCAGCGGGAGTATCGGAGACCCAGTACTTC
D: TRBD1; V: TRBV6-1; J: TRBJ2-5; size: .; CDR3: CASSEGTGGQETQYF; DNA: TGTGCCAGCAGTGAAGGGACAGGTGGGCAAGAGACCCAGTACTTC
D: TRBD1; V: TRBV5-1; J: TRBJ1-5; size: few; CDR3: CASSLTGANQPQHF; DNA: TGCGCCAGCAGCTTGACAGGGGCCAATCAGCCCCAGCATTTT
D: .; V: TRBV29-1; J: TRBJ2-5; size: .; CDR3: CSGTGPQETQYF; DNA: TGCAGCGGGACTGGGCCCCAAGAGACCCAGTACTTC
D: .; V: TRBV29-1; J: TRBJ1-1; size: .; CDR3: CSVVSRSYTEAFF; DNA: TGCAGCGTTGTATCCAGGTCCTACACTGAAGCTTTCTTT
D: .; V: TRBV4-2; J: TRBJ2-1; size: .; CDR3: CASSQEGGNYNEQFF; DNA: TGTGCCAGCAGCCAAGAAGGAGGCAACTACAATGAGCAGTTCTTC
D: TRBD1; V: TRBV29-1; J: TRBJ2-7; size: .; CDR3: CSVVTGVYEQYF; DNA: TGCAGCGTTGTAACAGGGGTCTACGAGCAGTACTTC
D: .; V: TRBV5-1; J: TRBJ2-2; size: .; CDR3: CASSSQGDTGELFF; DNA: TGCGCCAGCAGCTCACAGGGTGACACCGGGGAGCTGTTTTTT
D: .; V: TRBV5-6; J: TRBJ2-2; size: few; CDR3: CASSLGQFTGELFF; DNA: TGTGCCAGCAGCTTGGGACAGTTCACCGGGGAGCTGTTTTTT
D: .; V: TRBV27; J: TRBJ2-2; size: .; CDR3: CASKRTGELFF; DNA: TGTGCCAGCAAGCGCACCGGGGAGCTGTTTTTT
D: .; V: TRBV18; J: TRBJ2-3; size: .; CDR3: CASSPLNGADTQYF; DNA: TGTGCCAGCTCACCCCTAAATGGGGCAGATACGCAGTATTTT
D: TRBD1; V: TRBV2; J: TRBJ2-7; size: .; CDR3: CASSPPGTGKRGAYEQYF; DNA: TGTGCCAGCAGCCCTCCCGGGACAGGGAAAAGAGGCGCCTACGAGCAGTACTTC
D: .; V: TRBV5-6; J: TRBJ2-5; size: .; CDR3: CASSTSQETQYF; DNA: TGTGCCAGCAGTACGTCCCAAGAGACCCAGTACTTC
D: .; V: TRBV18; J: TRBJ2-7; size: .; CDR3: CASSPTRQLGNSYEQYF; DNA: TGTGCCAGCTCTCCCACAAGACAGCTGGGAAACTCCTACGAGCAGTACTTC
D: .; V: TRBV5-1; J: TRBJ2-2; size: .; CDR3: CATRGEVVAGELFF; DNA: TGCGCCACCCGAGGGGAGGTAGTCGCCGGGGAGCTGTTTTTT
D: TRBD1; V: TRBV29-1; J: TRBJ1-3; size: .; CDR3: CSAEGQGVRNSGNTIYF; DNA: TGCAGCGCCGAGGGACAGGGGGTGAGGAACTCTGGAAACACCATATATTTT
D: TRBD1; V: TRBV2; J: TRBJ2-7; size: .; CDR3: CASSRDRYTYEQYF; DNA: TGTGCCAGCAGTAGGGACAGGTACACCTACGAGCAGTACTTC
D: TRBD2; V: TRBV28; J: TRBJ2-1; size: .; CDR3: CASSFHGTGLAGFGEQFF; DNA: TGTGCCAGCAGTTTTCATGGGACGGGACTAGCGGGGTTCGGTGAGCAGTTCTTC
D: TRBD2; V: TRBV5-1; J: TRBJ2-2; size: .; CDR3: CASSLKRDYTGELFF; DNA: TGCGCCAGCAGCTTGAAGCGGGACTACACCGGGGAGCTGTTTTTT
D: TRBD1; V: TRBV28; J: TRBJ2-5; size: .; CDR3: CASRNWGQGEETQYF; DNA: TGTGCCAGCAGGAACTGGGGACAGGGGGAAGAGACCCAGTACTTC
D: .; V: TRBV20-1; J: TRBJ1-2; size: .; CDR3: CSASENYGYTF; DNA: TGCAGTGCCTCAGAAAACTATGGCTACACCTTC
D: TRBD1; V: TRBV5-1; J: TRBJ1-2; size: .; CDR3: CASSTGQGEGYTF; DNA: TGCGCCAGCAGCACCGGACAGGGCGAGGGCTACACCTTC
D: TRBD1; V: TRBV6-5; J: TRBJ1-2; size: .; CDR3: CASSPTGGNGYTF; DNA: TGTGCCAGCAGCCCGACAGGGGGAAATGGCTACACCTTC
D: .; V: TRBV9; J: TRBJ2-2; size: .; CDR3: CASSPPQKSIGELFF; DNA: TGTGCCAGCAGCCCCCCTCAAAAGAGTATCGGGGAGCTGTTTTTT
D: TRBD1; V: TRBV4-2; J: TRBJ2-7; size: once; CDR3: CASSPDRGNPREQYF; DNA: TGTGCCAGCAGCCCAGACAGGGGAAACCCTCGGGAGCAGTACTTC
D: TRBD1; V: TRBV5-4; J: TRBJ2-5; size: .; CDR3: CASSLGQGGETQYF; DNA: TGTGCCAGCAGTCTCGGACAGGGTGGGGAGACCCAGTACTTC
D: TRBD1; V: TRBV5-5; J: TRBJ2-3; size: .; CDR3: CASTPTGTGSDTQYF; DNA: TGTGCCAGCACCCCGACCGGGACAGGGTCCGATACGCAGTATTTT
D: .; V: TRBV9; J: TRBJ1-5; size: .; CDR3: CASSQGSNQPQHF; DNA: TGTGCCAGCTCGCAGGGAAGCAATCAGCCCCAGCATTTT
D: .; V: TRBV5-5; J: TRBJ1-4; size: .; CDR3: CASSLWESFNEKLFF; DNA: TGTGCCAGCAGCTTGTGGGAGAGCTTTAATGAAAAACTGTTTTTT